This TCR beta chain was captured in a study of blood T cell repertoires in COVID-19. Study as a whole: The United States, Italy and Spain supplied acute and convalescent COVID-19 samples. The cDNA or gDNA used as material had been derived from T cells, B-cell-depleted T cells, or PBMCs.

The CDR3 runs to 14 residues. V lost 3 bases and J lost 6; bases outside the gene matches: 6. In germline, CDR1 is SGHTA, CDR2 FQGNSA. The data were produced by immunoSEQ multiplex PCR, yet TCRdb's version contains in-frame clones alone and is incomplete. The sample carries 60,000 to 65,000 clones, 70% to 90% recorded once. V usage is TRBV7-2 and J usage is TRBJ2-7, with TRBD2 identical over 9 bases. Specimen: peripheral blood. The sequence was obtained from a man in his fifties with active COVID-19. The CDR3 coding sequence is TGTGCCAGCAGCTTGCGGGGGGGCGGCGTCGAGCAGTACTTC. Amino acid sequence: CASSLRGGGVEQYF. The whole variable domain, remainder taken from reference TRBV7-2 and TRBJ2-7, is GAGVSQSPSNKVTEKGKDVELRCDPISGHTALYWYRQSLGQGLEFLIYFQGNSAPDKSGLPSDRFSAERTGGSVSTLTIQRTQQEDSAVYLCASSLRGGGVEQYFGPGTRLTVT.